A single TCR beta chain is shown here with its context. The specificity of this receptor is unknown. No per-base quality is available; no much larger clone lies one base away. Separate from the approximately 730-subject first cohort, the validation cohort of about 120 subjects was the group to which the donors belonged. The data were taken from a study of cytomegalovirus exposure and HLA in healthy donors (dated by TCRdb to the late 2010s). Broadly, across the study: The 500 to 800 repertoires of the first cohort and the 95 to 150 validation repertoires were produced on the same platform, according to a later analysis. High-throughput TCR immunosequencing, statistical association of individual TCRs with disease status, and machine learning were combined to predict cytomegalovirus infection status. Along with the roughly 700-subject first cohort, a separate validation cohort of over a hundred different subjects was used. The study aimed to test whether signatures of past pathogen exposure could be identified by cataloging public T cell receptors. The study at large found these results: Of the cluster scores, 85% to 95% were above 0 in a later analysis, which found that TCRs clustered in the first cohort also tended to co-occur in the 120 or so validation repertoires. All 110 or so repertoires were used to score co-occurrence in the validation cohort in a later analysis, because that analysis had no HLA typing for the cohort. A few of the identified cytomegalovirus-associated TCR beta chains were confirmed in vitro to be specific for cytomegalovirus antigens. Most TCR sequences were seen in very few donors, while some public TCRs were found in many individuals. A total of some 180 TCR beta chains were listed by the study as associated with cytomegalovirus. According to the authors, the approach could potentially be generalized to other disease states and immunological phenotypes. The classifier was reported to diagnose cytomegalovirus status with high specificity and sensitivity in both the original and validation cohorts.

The junction shows trimming of 0 bases on V and 9 bases on J, plus 19 bases between the germline ends. For CDR1 and CDR2, the germline V gene lists SGHRS and YFSETQ. From the cysteine through the phenylalanine, the CDR3 covers 16 amino acids. The DNA shown is the 48-base CDR3, in frame from base 1. Preparation of the library involved the immunoSEQ multiplex PCR assay. In the paper's pipeline: A statistical classification framework was built for diagnosing cytomegalovirus status from the catalog of TCR beta chain sequences. The clones in this table, taken by TCRdb from immuneACCESS, are in-frame only. Not every clone is retained; where verified, under half of the shortfall comes from an unresolved V gene, and the cause of the rest is unknown. That table is the source of V, J and clone size, and D and trimming were worked out from the DNA. This sample lists around 220,000 clones; approximately 88% were detected once. The top ten clonotypes cover over 12% of the sample.

Recombination joined TRBV5-1 with TRBJ2-1, with the D gene too uncertain to name. The TCR sequence derives from a woman aged 25-40 years in good health and CMV-seropositive. Sample: PBMCs. The CDR3 protein sequence reads: CASSLDSSVDRREQFF. The DNA sequence is given as TGCGCCAGCAGCTTGGACTCTAGTGTGGATCGTCGTGAGCAGTTCTTC.